The entry below describes one TCR beta chain. This specimen belongs to a study of blood T cell repertoires in COVID-19. CDR3 length: 13 amino acids. Per the germline V gene, CDR1 is MNHEY and CDR2 is SVGAGI. The trim removed 4 bases at V and 3 bases at J, leaving 2 bases unmatched. Original handling: Amplification of reference gene primers was used by the study to estimate nucleated cell counts. This table comes from immunoSEQ multiplex PCR, and its TCRdb copy is limited to in-frame clones, with some not included. That table gives V, J and clone size, and the DNA gave D and trimming. The table has fewer than 250,000 clones, 75% to 85% seen once; the top ten hold 17%.

The sequencing input was PBMCs or T cells enriched from blood (not recorded which). This chain joins TRBV6-5 and TRBJ2-7, with 8 bases identical to TRBD2. This TCR derives from a woman aged 50 to 65 with acute COVID-19. CDR3 nucleotide sequence: TGTGCCAGCAGTTCAGCGGGGGACTACGAGCAGTACGTC. Translated: CASSSAGDYEQYV.